The following is a TCR beta chain sequence with its context. Its matching antigen is unknown. The CDR3 has 13 amino acids. V was shortened by 4 bases and J by 10 bases, with 14 bases between the two germline ends. CDR1 is SGHNT, CDR2 YENEEA, per germline. This entry comes from a study of T cell repertoires in cytomegalovirus infection. On the study more broadly: Public signatures in TCR beta pointed to CMV infection and matching HLA type.

Study observations and caveats: The ex vivo response was dominated by HLA-C-restricted CMV-specific TCR beta clonotypes.

TCRdb re-called the reads through MiXCR, storing one row per CDR3 protein. Of just under 550,000 distinct CDR3 sequences in the sample, about 25% were seen once. The receptor's source is a human donor in good health (CMV status not recorded). Some clones in this sample may be carry-over from other donors' samples. Sequenced material: PBMCs. This sequence joins TRBV11-3 and TRBJ2-1; D unclear. The CDR3 bases are TGTGCCAGCAGCTCCCGACTGGGCTGGGAGCAGTTCTTC. Translating it yields CASSSRLGWEQFF.